Reported below is one TCR beta chain. Its antigen is not known. This record comes from a study of OX40 agonist ivuxolimab in advanced cancers. The assay was immunoSEQ multiplex PCR, and TCRdb's table has in-frame clones only and misses some. The sample records about 73,000 clones, 88% being singletons. Germline CDR1 reads SNHLY; CDR2 reads FYNNEI. With 5 bases removed from V and 4 bases from J, the gap between germline ends came to 14 bases. CDR3 length: 14 amino acids. General study points: The study observed clonal expansion of CD4+ and CD8+ blood T cells by week 6 at 0.1 to 3.0 mg/kg.

The clonotype comes from an adult with an advanced solid tumor such as melanoma, head and neck, liver or kidney cancer. The V gene is TRBV2, the J gene TRBJ1-2, with D perhaps matching TRBD1 (5 bases). Source: CD4+ or CD8+ T cells sorted from blood, taken in a trial of the OX40 agonist ivuxolimab. The CDR3 is CASSTGSESYGYTF. The DNA of the CDR3 is TGTGCCAGCAGTACAGGTAGTGAGAGCTATGGCTACACCTTC.